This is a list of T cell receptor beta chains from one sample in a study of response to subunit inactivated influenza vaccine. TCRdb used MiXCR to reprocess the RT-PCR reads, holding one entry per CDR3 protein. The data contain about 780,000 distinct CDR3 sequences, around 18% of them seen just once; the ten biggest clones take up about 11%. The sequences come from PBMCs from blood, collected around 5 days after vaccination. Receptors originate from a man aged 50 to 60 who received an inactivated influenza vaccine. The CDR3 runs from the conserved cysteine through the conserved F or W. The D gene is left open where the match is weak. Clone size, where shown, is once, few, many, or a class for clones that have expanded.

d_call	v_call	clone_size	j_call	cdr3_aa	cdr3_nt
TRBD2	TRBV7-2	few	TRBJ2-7	CASSTQRGRSYEQYF	TGTGCCAGCTCCACTCAGCGGGGACGTTCCTACGAGCAGTACTTC
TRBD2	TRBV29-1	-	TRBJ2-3	CSVFPILAGATDTQYF	TGCAGCGTTTTCCCGATACTAGCGGGAGCCACAGATACGCAGTATTTT
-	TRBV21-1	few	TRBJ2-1	CATLPPWGGVSYNEQFF	TGTGCCACCCTACCCCCTTGGGGGGGTGTCTCCTACAATGAGCAGTTCTTC
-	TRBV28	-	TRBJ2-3	CASSLYPGSDTQYF	TGTGCCAGCAGTTTATACCCGGGGTCAGATACGCAGTATTTT
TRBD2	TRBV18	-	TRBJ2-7	CASSPVVGTRIYEQYF	TGTGCCAGCTCGCCAGTCGTCGGGACTAGGATCTACGAGCAGTACTTC
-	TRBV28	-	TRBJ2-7	CASSFGITYEQYF	TGTGCCAGCAGTTTCGGCATAACCTACGAGCAGTACTTC
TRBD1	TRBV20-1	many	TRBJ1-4	CSARDPQGAGEKLFF	TGCAGTGCCCGAGACCCCCAGGGGGCAGGTGAAAAACTGTTTTTT
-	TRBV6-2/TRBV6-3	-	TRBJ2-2	CASSFVLFTGELFF	TGTGCCAGCAGTTTCGTACTCTTCACCGGGGAGCTGTTTTTT
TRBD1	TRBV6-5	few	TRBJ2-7	CASSGGQTKEYF	TGTGCCAGCAGTGGGGGACAGACAAAGGAGTACTTC
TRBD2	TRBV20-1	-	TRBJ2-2	CSARAGTSGPTGELFF	TGCAGTGCTAGAGCCGGGACTAGCGGGCCAACCGGGGAGCTGTTTTTT
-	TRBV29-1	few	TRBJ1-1	CSARTLNTEAFF	TGCAGCGCCCGGACACTGAACACTGAAGCTTTCTTT
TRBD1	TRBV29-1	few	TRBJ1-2	CSVEPTGEFNYGYTF	TGCAGCGTTGAACCTACAGGGGAGTTTAACTATGGCTACACCTTC
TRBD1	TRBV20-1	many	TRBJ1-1	CSARKGQRKTEAFF	TGCAGTGCTAGAAAGGGACAGCGGAAAACTGAAGCTTTCTTT
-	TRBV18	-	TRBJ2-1	CASSPTGTRYNEQFF	TGTGCCAGCTCACCAACCGGGACCCGGTACAATGAGCAGTTCTTC
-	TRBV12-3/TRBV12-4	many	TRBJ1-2	CASSTRGTHGYTF	TGTGCCAGCAGTACAAGGGGGACTCATGGCTACACCTTC
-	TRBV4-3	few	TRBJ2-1	CASSQEGNANEQFF	TGCGCCAGCAGCCAAGAGGGCAACGCGAATGAGCAGTTCTTC
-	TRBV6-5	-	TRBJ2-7	CASSYSSPLGSSYEQYF	TGTGCCAGCAGTTACTCGTCTCCACTAGGCAGCTCCTACGAGCAGTACTTC
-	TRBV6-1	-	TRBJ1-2	CASGETIPVGGYTF	TGTGCCAGCGGAGAAACGATACCCGTCGGTGGCTACACCTTC
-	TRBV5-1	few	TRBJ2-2	CASSLQTTGELFF	TGCGCCAGCAGCCTGCAGACTACCGGGGAGCTGTTTTTT
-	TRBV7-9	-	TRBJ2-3	CASSPNDGRTDTQYF	TGTGCCAGCAGCCCCAACGACGGACGCACAGATACGCAGTATTTT
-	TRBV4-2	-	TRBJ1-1	CASSQEHLNTEAFF	TGTGCCAGCAGCCAAGAACACCTGAACACTGAAGCTTTCTTT
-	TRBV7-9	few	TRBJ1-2	CASSPRSDYGYTF	TGTGCCAGCAGCCCCCGGTCCGATTATGGCTACACCTTC
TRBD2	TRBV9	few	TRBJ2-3	CASSVRSGRVTDTQYF	TGTGCCAGCAGCGTACGTAGCGGGAGGGTCACAGATACGCAGTATTTT
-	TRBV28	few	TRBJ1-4	CASSLPGRPNEKLFF	TGTGCCAGCAGTTTACCCGGACGGCCGAATGAAAAACTGTTTTTT
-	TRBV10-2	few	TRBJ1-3	CASSPDSQGNTIYF	TGCGCCAGCAGCCCCGACAGCCAGGGAAACACCATATATTTT
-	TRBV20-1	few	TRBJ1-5	CSASSGQPQHF	TGCAGTGCTAGTTCGGGTCAGCCCCAGCATTTT
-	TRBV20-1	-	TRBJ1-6	CSAPQSNGGYNSPLHF	TGCAGTGCCCCACAATCCAACGGTGGCTATAATTCACCCCTCCACTTT
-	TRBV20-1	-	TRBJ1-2	CSASRGSDGYTF	TGCAGTGCTAGCAGGGGTAGCGATGGCTACACCTTC
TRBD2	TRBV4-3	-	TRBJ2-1	CASSQDLAGGEQFF	TGCGCCAGCAGCCAAGATTTAGCGGGGGGCGAGCAGTTCTTC
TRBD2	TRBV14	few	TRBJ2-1	CASSPLSGGPVEEQFF	TGTGCCAGCAGCCCCCTTAGCGGGGGGCCGGTGGAGGAGCAGTTCTTC
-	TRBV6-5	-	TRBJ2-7	CASQDGAYEQYF	TGTGCCAGCCAGGACGGAGCCTACGAGCAGTACTTC
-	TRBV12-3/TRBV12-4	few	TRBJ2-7	CASSSPTGIHEQYF	TGTGCCAGCAGTTCCCCCACAGGGATCCACGAGCAGTACTTC
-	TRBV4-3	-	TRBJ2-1	CASSQEDGDPRYNEQFF	TGCGCCAGCAGCCAAGAAGACGGAGACCCGCGCTACAATGAGCAGTTCTTC
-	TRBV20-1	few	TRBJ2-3	CSVGSDTQYF	TGCAGTGTTGGTTCAGATACGCAGTATTTT
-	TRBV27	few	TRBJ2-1	CASSFQTDHEQFF	TGTGCCAGCAGTTTCCAGACAGACCATGAGCAGTTCTTC
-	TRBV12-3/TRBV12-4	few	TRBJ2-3	CASSPNGGADTQYF	TGTGCCAGCAGTCCAAATGGCGGTGCAGATACGCAGTATTTT
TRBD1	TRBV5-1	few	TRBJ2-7	CASSLFPGQGAYEQYF	TGCGCCAGCAGCTTATTTCCGGGACAGGGGGCTTACGAGCAGTACTTC
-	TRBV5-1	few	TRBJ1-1	CASSPIANTEAFF	TGCGCCAGCAGCCCCATAGCGAACACTGAAGCTTTCTTT
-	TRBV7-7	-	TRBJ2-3	CASSKGRQPTDTQYF	TGTGCTAGCAGCAAGGGGCGACAGCCTACAGATACGCAGTATTTT
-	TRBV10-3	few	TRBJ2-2	CAILARTGELFF	TGTGCCATCTTAGCCCGTACCGGGGAGCTGTTTTTT
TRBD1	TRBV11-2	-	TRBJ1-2	CASSLDSGQVINYGYTF	TGTGCCAGCAGCTTAGATTCCGGACAGGTTATTAACTATGGCTACACCTTC
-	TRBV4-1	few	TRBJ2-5	CASSQAGGLRETQYF	TGCGCCAGCAGCCAAGCCGGGGGCCTCCGGGAGACCCAGTACTTC
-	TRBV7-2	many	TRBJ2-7	CASSPLAGGSSYEQYF	TGTGCCAGCAGCCCGTTGGCGGGTGGGAGCTCCTACGAGCAGTACTTC